Listed below are T cell receptor beta chains from one sample, sequenced in a study of blood T cell repertoires in COVID-19. Assay: immunoSEQ multiplex PCR; the TCRdb copy retains only in-frame clones and omits some. Seen here are 17,000 or so clones, around 81% observed once, and the top ten hold over 11%. Sequenced input: peripheral blood. Source of these receptors: a man aged 35 to 55 with active or convalescent COVID-19. Both conserved end residues are part of each CDR3. A D gene is named only where the DNA matches it firmly. Size tells how often a clone was seen (once, few, many) or the class of an expanded clone, and some rows leave it out.

>TRBD1|TRBJ2-7|TRBV5-1|.
CASSPRTGINEQYF
TGCGCCAGCAGCCCTCGGACAGGGATCAACGAGCAGTACTTC
>.|TRBJ1-5|TRBV6-2/TRBV6-3|.
CASSYSKAISNQPQHF
TGTGCCAGCAGTTACTCGAAAGCTATAAGCAATCAGCCCCAGCATTTT
>.|TRBJ1-4|TRBV5-1|.
CASSSQLNEKLFF
TGCGCCAGCAGCTCACAGCTTAATGAAAAACTGTTTTTT
>TRBD1|TRBJ1-3|TRBV7-8|.
CASSFGTAGNTIYF
TGTGCCAGCAGCTTTGGGACAGCTGGAAACACCATATATTTT
>.|TRBJ2-5|TRBV11-1|.
CASSDRDTGETQYF
TGTGCCAGCAGCGACCGGGACACGGGAGAGACCCAGTACTTC
>.|TRBJ2-3|TRBV27|.
CASSMEVGSTDTQYF
TGTGCCAGCAGTATGGAGGTTGGGAGCACAGATACGCAGTATTTT
>.|TRBJ1-2|TRBV2|.
CASSERVGYTF
TGTGCCAGCAGTGAGCGGGTTGGCTACACCTTC
>TRBD1|TRBJ2-7|TRBV6-2/TRBV6-3|.
CASSTDREGPASYEQYF
TGTGCCAGCAGTACAGACAGGGAAGGGCCAGCCTCCTACGAGCAGTACTTC
>.|TRBJ1-2|TRBV9|.
CASSAGDGYGYTF
TGTGCCAGCAGCGCCGGGGATGGCTATGGCTACACCTTC
>.|TRBJ2-5|TRBV6-1|once
CASSDRAGETQYF
TGTGCCAGCAGTGACAGGGCCGGGGAGACCCAGTACTTC
>TRBD2|TRBJ2-3|TRBV20-1|.
CSASSSGGEDTQYF
TGCAGTGCTAGTTCTAGCGGGGGTGAAGATACGCAGTATTTT
>TRBD1|TRBJ2-7|TRBV18|.
CASSPKGQGMYEQYF
TGTGCCAGCTCACCAAAGGGACAGGGGATGTACGAGCAGTACTTC
>.|TRBJ1-5|TRBV2|.
CASSEAQDRFDNQPQHF
TGTGCCAGCAGTGAAGCGCAAGACAGGTTCGATAATCAGCCCCAGCATTTT
>.|TRBJ2-3|TRBV5-6|.
CASSVRQLWSADTQYF
TGTGCCAGCAGCGTCCGACAGTTGTGGTCCGCAGATACGCAGTATTTT
>.|TRBJ2-5|TRBV5-1|.
CASSLGQEVGYQETQYF
TGCGCCAGCAGCTTGGGACAGGAAGTGGGGTACCAAGAGACCCAGTACTTC
>TRBD1|TRBJ2-1|TRBV5-1|once
CASSLAPGQGGDEQFF
TGCGCCAGCAGCTTGGCCCCGGGACAGGGTGGCGATGAGCAGTTCTTC
>.|TRBJ1-5|TRBV4-1|few
CASSPSWGGDQPQHF
TGCGCCAGCAGCCCTAGTTGGGGCGGAGATCAGCCCCAGCATTTT
>TRBD1|TRBJ1-2|TRBV3-1/TRBV3-2|.
CASSQAVTGGGYTF
TGTGCCAGCAGCCAAGCTGTTACAGGGGGTGGCTACACCTTC
>TRBD1|TRBJ1-5|TRBV5-6|.
CASSLGDRANQPQHF
TGTGCCAGCAGCTTGGGGGACAGGGCGAATCAGCCCCAGCATTTT
>TRBD1|TRBJ2-1|TRBV2|.
CASSLISVPGQGGDEQFF
TGTGCCAGCAGTCTAATTTCGGTCCCGGGACAGGGGGGCGATGAGCAGTTCTTC
>.|TRBJ2-5|TRBV12-3/TRBV12-4|.
CASSFRETQYF
TGTGCCAGCAGTTTCAGAGAGACCCAGTACTTC
>.|TRBJ1-1|TRBV11-2|.
CASSLDVGGRVAEAFF
TGTGCCAGCAGCTTAGATGTCGGGGGAAGGGTGGCTGAAGCTTTCTTT
>.|TRBJ1-4|TRBV7-2|.
CASSFTTDGFEKLFF
TGTGCCAGCAGCTTTACGACAGATGGTTTTGAAAAACTGTTTTTT